The rows below give T cell receptor beta chains drawn from one sample of a study of blood T cell repertoires in COVID-19. Clones were sequenced by immunoSEQ multiplex PCR, and TCRdb holds only the in-frame ones, with some missing. The repertoire includes 300,000 to 400,000 clones, 88% of them detected once, and roughly 1.2% sits in the top ten. Sequenced input: PBMCs or T cells enriched from blood (not recorded which). The receptors come from a woman aged 18-29 years who had recovered from COVID-19. CDR3s include the opening cysteine and the closing phenylalanine or tryptophan. D genes are given only for firm matches. The size of a clone is reported for some rows only, either as once, few or many, or as a class for expanded clones.

CDR3aa: CAIGDRAGTEAFF
CDR3nt: TGTGCCATCGGAGACAGGGCGGGCACTGAAGCTTTCTTT
abundance: few
j_gene: TRBJ1-1
v_gene: TRBV10-3
d_gene: TRBD1

CDR3aa: CASSLTGSSYNSPLHF
CDR3nt: TGTGCCAGCAGTCTTACAGGGAGCTCCTATAATTCACCCCTCCACTTT
abundance: .
j_gene: TRBJ1-6
v_gene: TRBV28
d_gene: .

CDR3aa: CAWSVLNQPQHF
CDR3nt: TGTGCCTGGAGTGTACTTAATCAGCCCCAGCATTTT
abundance: .
j_gene: TRBJ1-5
v_gene: TRBV30
d_gene: .

CDR3aa: CASSYSPPGGGETQYF
CDR3nt: TGTGCCAGCAGTTACTCGCCCCCCGGGGGGGGAGAGACCCAGTACTTC
abundance: .
j_gene: TRBJ2-5
v_gene: TRBV6-5
d_gene: TRBD2

CDR3aa: CASSLVQGFFTF
CDR3nt: TGTGCCAGCAGCTTAGTTCAGGGTTTTTTCACCTTC
abundance: .
j_gene: TRBJ1-2
v_gene: TRBV7-9
d_gene: .

CDR3aa: CASSDQGAGANVLTF
CDR3nt: TGCGCCAGCAGCGATCAGGGGGCCGGGGCCAACGTCCTGACTTTC
abundance: .
j_gene: TRBJ2-6
v_gene: TRBV5-1
d_gene: TRBD1

CDR3aa: CASRTTGVGYTF
CDR3nt: TGTGCCAGCAGGACGACAGGGGTTGGCTACACCTTC
abundance: .
j_gene: TRBJ1-2
v_gene: TRBV6-5
d_gene: TRBD1

CDR3aa: CAISGGSQGANEQYF
CDR3nt: TGTGCCATCAGTGGGGGTTCACAGGGGGCCAACGAGCAGTACTTC
abundance: once
j_gene: TRBJ2-7
v_gene: TRBV10-3
d_gene: TRBD1

CDR3aa: CASSYRGLWGSSNEKLFF
CDR3nt: TGTGCCAGCAGTTATCGGGGACTCTGGGGCAGTTCGAATGAAAAACTGTTTTTT
abundance: .
j_gene: TRBJ1-4
v_gene: TRBV28
d_gene: .

CDR3aa: CASSQDPAETGELFF
CDR3nt: TGCGCCAGCAGCCAAGACCCCGCGGAAACCGGGGAGCTGTTTTTT
abundance: .
j_gene: TRBJ2-2
v_gene: TRBV4-1
d_gene: .

CDR3aa: CASSLAQGSYEQYF
CDR3nt: TGTGCCAGCAGCTTAGCACAGGGTAGTTACGAGCAGTACTTC
abundance: once
j_gene: TRBJ2-7
v_gene: TRBV11-2
d_gene: .

CDR3aa: CASSTRDRGDYLYGYTF
CDR3nt: TGTGCCAGTAGCACCCGGGACAGGGGAGACTATCTGTATGGCTACACCTTC
abundance: .
j_gene: TRBJ1-2
v_gene: TRBV19
d_gene: TRBD1

CDR3aa: CASGGGILGYGYTF
CDR3nt: TGTGCCAGTGGGGGAGGGATTCTGGGTTATGGCTACACCTTC
abundance: .
j_gene: TRBJ1-2
v_gene: TRBV2
d_gene: .

CDR3aa: CASSPTGGVGYGYTF
CDR3nt: TGTGCCAGCAGCCCGACAGGGGGCGTTGGATATGGCTACACCTTC
abundance: .
j_gene: TRBJ1-2
v_gene: TRBV21-1
d_gene: .

CDR3aa: CASSYAVREPYNEQFF
CDR3nt: TGTGCCAGCAGTTACGCAGTGCGGGAGCCCTACAATGAGCAGTTCTTC
abundance: .
j_gene: TRBJ2-1
v_gene: TRBV6-6
d_gene: TRBD2

CDR3aa: CASSLRTGTVNEQFF
CDR3nt: TGCGCCAGCAGCCTGCGGACAGGGACGGTCAATGAGCAGTTCTTC
abundance: few
j_gene: TRBJ2-1
v_gene: TRBV5-1
d_gene: TRBD1

CDR3aa: CASSPQRGMYGTEAFF
CDR3nt: TGTGCCAGCTCACCGCAGCGAGGGATGTATGGCACTGAAGCTTTCTTT
abundance: few
j_gene: TRBJ1-1
v_gene: TRBV18
d_gene: .

CDR3aa: CASLAQGKDTEAFF
CDR3nt: TGTGCCAGCCTCGCACAGGGGAAGGACACTGAAGCTTTCTTT
abundance: once
j_gene: TRBJ1-1
v_gene: TRBV18
d_gene: TRBD1

CDR3aa: CASSLAGGPILEQFF
CDR3nt: TGTGCCAGCAGCTTGGCAGGGGGGCCTATCCTTGAGCAGTTCTTC
abundance: .
j_gene: TRBJ2-1
v_gene: TRBV7-2
d_gene: .

CDR3aa: CASSSPPLMYEQFF
CDR3nt: TGTGCCAGCAGCTCCCCACCCCTAATGTATGAGCAGTTCTTC
abundance: .
j_gene: TRBJ2-1
v_gene: TRBV11-2
d_gene: .

CDR3aa: CASTTGTGAYEQYF
CDR3nt: TGCGCCAGCACCACGGGGACAGGGGCCTACGAGCAGTACTTC
abundance: .
j_gene: TRBJ2-7
v_gene: TRBV4-1
d_gene: TRBD1

CDR3aa: CASSISSGSETQYF
CDR3nt: TGTGCCAGTAGTATATCTTCAGGGTCAGAGACCCAGTACTTC
abundance: .
j_gene: TRBJ2-5
v_gene: TRBV19
d_gene: .

CDR3aa: CASSLPGQGDGEQYF
CDR3nt: TGCGCCAGCAGCCTCCCGGGACAGGGCGACGGCGAGCAGTACTTC
abundance: .
j_gene: TRBJ2-7
v_gene: TRBV4-1
d_gene: TRBD1

CDR3aa: CATSRDVGRTGIGSNQPQHF
CDR3nt: TGTGCCACCAGCAGAGATGTTGGACGGACAGGGATCGGGAGCAATCAGCCCCAGCATTTT
abundance: once
j_gene: TRBJ1-5
v_gene: TRBV15
d_gene: TRBD1

CDR3aa: CASNLGATGELFF
CDR3nt: TGTGCCAGCAACTTGGGGGCCACCGGGGAGCTGTTTTTT
abundance: .
j_gene: TRBJ2-2
v_gene: TRBV6-6
d_gene: .

CDR3aa: CASRQTGGTTNQPQHF
CDR3nt: TGTGCCAGCAGGCAAACAGGGGGTACCACAAATCAGCCCCAGCATTTT
abundance: .
j_gene: TRBJ1-5
v_gene: TRBV28
d_gene: TRBD1

CDR3aa: CASSLGARGERTYEQYF
CDR3nt: TGTGCCAGCAGCTTAGGGGCCCGGGGGGAACGGACCTACGAGCAGTACTTC
abundance: few
j_gene: TRBJ2-7
v_gene: TRBV7-9
d_gene: TRBD2

CDR3aa: CASSPNPGDGTKNIQYF
CDR3nt: TGTGCCAGCAGCCCCAACCCGGGGGACGGAACCAAAAACATTCAGTACTTC
abundance: few
j_gene: TRBJ2-4
v_gene: TRBV7-8
d_gene: .

CDR3aa: CASSSGQGNIQYF
CDR3nt: TGTGCCAGCAGCTCGGGACAGGGAAACATTCAGTACTTC
abundance: .
j_gene: TRBJ2-4
v_gene: TRBV7-2
d_gene: TRBD1

CDR3aa: CASSQPEEGNTEAFF
CDR3nt: TGTGCCAGCAGCCAACCAGAGGAGGGGAACACTGAAGCTTTCTTT
abundance: .
j_gene: TRBJ1-1
v_gene: TRBV3-1/TRBV3-2
d_gene: .

CDR3aa: CASSLREDSDTQYF
CDR3nt: TGCGCCAGCAGCTTGAGGGAGGACTCAGATACGCAGTATTTT
abundance: .
j_gene: TRBJ2-3
v_gene: TRBV5-1
d_gene: .

CDR3aa: CASSVEPDTTRGYTF
CDR3nt: TGTGCCAGCAGCGTAGAGCCAGATACAACGCGGGGCTACACCTTC
abundance: .
j_gene: TRBJ1-2
v_gene: TRBV9
d_gene: .

CDR3aa: CASSMWDRDGYTF
CDR3nt: TGTGCCAGTAGTATGTGGGACAGGGATGGCTACACCTTC
abundance: .
j_gene: TRBJ1-2
v_gene: TRBV19
d_gene: TRBD1

CDR3aa: CASRKGSNSGGRTDTQYF
CDR3nt: TGCGCCAGCAGGAAAGGGTCCAATAGCGGGGGGCGCACAGATACGCAGTATTTT
abundance: .
j_gene: TRBJ2-3
v_gene: TRBV5-1
d_gene: TRBD2

CDR3aa: CASSLSRAKNIQYF
CDR3nt: TGTGCCAGCAGTCTTAGTCGAGCCAAAAACATTCAGTACTTC
abundance: .
j_gene: TRBJ2-4
v_gene: TRBV5-8
d_gene: .

CDR3aa: CASNRRNLAGTYEQYF
CDR3nt: TGTGCCAGCAACCGGAGGAACTTAGCGGGGACTTACGAGCAGTACTTC
abundance: .
j_gene: TRBJ2-7
v_gene: TRBV2
d_gene: TRBD2

CDR3aa: CASSYGQVSEKLFF
CDR3nt: TGTGCCAGCAGCTATGGACAGGTTAGCGAAAAACTGTTTTTT
abundance: .
j_gene: TRBJ1-4
v_gene: TRBV7-8
d_gene: TRBD1

CDR3aa: CASSQKGVEQFF
CDR3nt: TGCGCCAGCAGCCAGAAGGGAGTTGAGCAGTTCTTC
abundance: .
j_gene: TRBJ2-1
v_gene: TRBV4-1
d_gene: .

CDR3aa: CASSQMGPAGPDF
CDR3nt: TGTGCCAGCAGCCAAATGGGCCCGGCAGGGCCTGATTTT
abundance: .
j_gene: TRBJ1-5
v_gene: TRBV7-3
d_gene: .

CDR3aa: CASSKLGEGNTEAFF
CDR3nt: TGTGCCAGCAGCAAGCTCGGGGAGGGGAACACTGAAGCTTTCTTT
abundance: .
j_gene: TRBJ1-1
v_gene: TRBV21-1
d_gene: .